Listed here are 22 T cell receptor beta chains from one sample, sequenced in a study of T cells in Graves' hyperthyroidism and ophthalmopathy. RNA transcripts served as the template for amplifying TCR beta CDR3 regions. With the HTBI primer set, the TCR CDR3 went through a first round of RT-PCR. TCRdb re-derived calls from the multiplex PCR reads in MiXCR, one entry per CDR3 protein. The sample has around 350,000 distinct CDR3 sequences; approximately 14% are singletons. The sequenced sample consisted of blood. The origin of the receptors is a woman aged 25 to 39 with Graves' ophthalmopathy.

This clonotype was observed at least ten times. The chain recombines TRBV30 with TRBJ2-3; D is perhaps TRBD1 (6 bases). CDR3 size: 14 residues. V was shortened by 3 bases and J by 4 bases, with 14 bases between the two germline ends. Per the germline V gene, CDR1 is GTSNPN and CDR2 is SVGIG (reference sequence). The CDR3 reads CAWRAAGAADTQYF. The CDR3 DNA sequence: TGTGCCTGGAGGGCGGCAGGGGCAGCAGATACGCAGTATTTT.

Ten or more counts support this clonotype. The chain carries TRBV5-1 and TRBJ2-1, with 7 bases matching TRBD1. Germline assignment: CDR1 SGHRS and CDR2 YFSETQ. J gave up 5 bases and V 5 bases, and 10 bases lay outside the gene matches. The CDR3 covers 15 residues. The CDR3 DNA reads as TGCGCCAGCAGTCGCGACAGGGCGATTGACAATGAGCAGTTCTTC. This gives the protein CASSRDRAIDNEQFF.

The rearrangement uses TRBV15 and TRBJ1-1, with D tentatively TRBD1 (6 bases). The germline gives CDR1 LNHNV, CDR2 YYDKDF (reference sequence). Trimming left V 1 base short and J 5 bases short, with 11 bases between. The CDR3 length is 14 residues. The CDR3: CATSRAGAGTEAFF. The CDR3 DNA sequence: TGTGCCACCAGCAGAGCAGGGGCTGGAACTGAAGCTTTCTTT.

V is TRBV20-1 and J is TRBJ2-7; TRBD1 agrees at 8 bases. V shed 3 bases, J shed 7 bases, and the junction held 8 bases outside the gene matches. The CDR3 length is 13 residues. CDR1 and CDR2 (germline): DFQATT, SNEGSKA (reference sequence). The CDR3 DNA reads TGCAGTGCTAGGGGGGACAGGTCTGAAGAGCAGTACTTC. Protein: CSARGDRSEEQYF.

This clonotype showed up many times. The rearrangement links TRBV2 to TRBJ2-1; D perhaps matches TRBD1 (6 bases). Per germline, CDR1 SNHLY and CDR2 FYNNEI. The CDR3 contains 17 residues. The V and J ends lost 7 bases and 3 bases respectively, with 22 bases between them. CDR3: CASTPSLYRASYNEQFF. DNA of the CDR3: TGTGCCAGCACCCCCTCGTTGTACAGGGCTAGCTACAATGAGCAGTTCTTC.

This clonotype was seen ten or more times. The rearrangement uses TRBV7-6 and TRBJ2-1; D not certain. Germline V gene data show CDR1 as SGHVS and CDR2 as FNYEAQ. Trimming left V 2 bases short and J 0 bases short, with 5 bases between. The CDR3 has 14 amino acids. In DNA form, the CDR3 reads TGTGCCAGCAGCTTAACGGACTCCTACAATGAGCAGTTCTTC. Amino acid sequence: CASSLTDSYNEQFF.

This clonotype was recorded many times. CDR3 region: CASSFVGDGYTF. CDR3 DNA: TGTGCCAGCAGTTTTGTGGGTGACGGCTACACCTTC. This chain joins TRBV28 and TRBJ1-2; D uncertain. CDR1 is MDHEN and CDR2 is SYDVKM in the germline V gene. The V gene lost 3 bases and the J gene lost 8 bases, with 10 bases spanning the gap. The CDR3 runs to 12 residues.

This clonotype was recorded at least ten times. CDR3 residues: CASSQLGSYEQYF. The CDR3 nucleotides read TGTGCCAGCAGCCAATTAGGTTCCTACGAGCAGTACTTC. V and J are TRBV3-1 and TRBJ2-7; D unclear. The CDR3 has 13 amino acids. The germline CDR1 and CDR2 sequences are LGHDT and YNNKEL (reference sequence). Trimming removed 2 bases at V and 1 base at J, with 6 bases between.

This clonotype was detected many times. V gene TRBV2 combines with J gene TRBJ1-1; 8 bases agree with TRBD1. Germline CDR1 is SNHLY and CDR2 is FYNNEI. The CDR3 contains 14 residues. The ends lost 6 bases at V and 3 bases at J; junction bases unmatched: 6. The CDR3 DNA is TGTGCCAGCAGAGACAGGGGATTGGACACTGAAGCTTTCTTT. Its protein is CASRDRGLDTEAFF.

This clonotype has at least ten counts. J is TRBJ1-5 and V is TRBV6-6; TRBD1 might be the D (6 bases). V shed 0 bases and J shed 2 bases, with 8 bases lying between them. The germline gives CDR1 MNHNY, CDR2 SVGAGI (reference sequence). The CDR3 sequence is 15 residues long. The CDR3 nucleotides read TGTGCCAGCAGTTACTCAGGGGGTGGCAATCAGCCCCAGCATTTT. As protein: CASSYSGGGNQPQHF.

This clonotype was seen a few times. This chain joins TRBV4-1 and TRBJ1-1; 7 bases line up with TRBD1. CDR1 is MGHRA and CDR2 is YSYEKL in the germline V gene. V lost 0 bases to trimming and J lost 1 base; unmatched junction nucleotides: 8. The CDR3 has 17 residues. The CDR3 sequence: CASSQDVPGQRNTEAFF. CDR3 coding DNA: TGCGCCAGCAGCCAAGATGTCCCGGGACAGAGGAACACTGAAGCTTTCTTT.

Ten or more counts support this clonotype. The chain joins TRBV4-1 to TRBJ1-6; TRBD1 is a possible D gene (6 bases). Germline V gene sequence: CDR1 MGHRA, CDR2 YSYEKL. Between the trimmed V and J ends, which lost 0 bases and 10 bases, there was a span of 16 bases. The CDR3 consists of 16 residues. The CDR3 protein is CASSQEGGAFRSPLHF. The CDR3 DNA is TGCGCCAGCAGCCAAGAAGGGGGTGCTTTTAGGTCACCCCTCCACTTT.

This clonotype showed up many times. V is TRBV6-2 or TRBV6-3 and J is TRBJ2-3, with TRBD2 identical over 9 bases. CDR1 MNHEY and CDR2 SVGEGT come from the germline V gene. This CDR3 comprises 16 residues. Unmatched junction bases numbered 8, after V lost 4 bases and J lost 3 bases. The chain's CDR3 is CASSFGLAKGTDTQYF. Here the CDR3 DNA reads TGTGCCAGCAGTTTCGGACTAGCGAAGGGGACAGATACGCAGTATTTT.

This clonotype is a singleton in its sample. One end of the junction varies from germline; a read error may be responsible. DNA for the CDR3: TGTGCTAGCAGCCTGCTCGCGGGGGGGCCTCTCACAGATACGCAGTATTTT. Its translation: CASSLLAGGPLTDTQYF. V usage is TRBV7-7 and J usage is TRBJ2-3; TRBD2 aligns across 9 bases. Per the germline V gene, CDR1 is SSHAT and CDR2 is FNYEAQ (reference sequence). There are 17 residues in the CDR3.

This clonotype occurred many times. The V call is TRBV19, the J call TRBJ1-1; D is ambiguous. Trimming removed 6 bases from V and 1 base from J, with 21 bases in between. Germline V lookup: CDR1 LNHDA, CDR2 SQIVND (reference sequence). This CDR3 spans 17 amino acids. The CDR3 DNA follows: TGTGCCAGTAGCAGGACTCATTTCAGCGGGCAGAACACTGAAGCTTTCTTT. It codes for CASSRTHFSGQNTEAFF.

The V gene is TRBV4-1, the J gene TRBJ1-2, with 12 nucleotides matching TRBD1. The CDR3 has 16 residues. Germline V gives CDR1 MGHRA, CDR2 YSYEKL. J lost 5 bases, V lost 5 bases, and 9 bases had no gene match. This CDR3 reads CASSNNGTGGFYGYTF. The CDR3 coding sequence is TGCGCCAGCAGCAACAACGGGACAGGGGGCTTTTATGGCTACACCTTC.

At least ten counts were recorded for this clonotype. The chain combines TRBV15 with TRBJ1-1, with TRBD1 as a possible D gene (5 bases). With 5 bases removed from V and 5 bases from J, the gap between germline ends came to 15 bases. This CDR3 is 14 amino acids long. The germline V gene has CDR1 LNHNV and CDR2 YYDKDF (reference sequence). The CDR3 loop is CATSLGGPVTEAFF. The CDR3, as DNA: TGTGCCACCAGCCTGGGGGGACCGGTTACTGAAGCTTTCTTT.

At least ten counts were recorded for this clonotype. This chain connects TRBV30 to TRBJ2-7; D is undetermined. The V end lost 2 bases, the J end lost 2 bases, and 10 bases lay between the germline ends. The CDR3 spans 13 residues. Germline V CDR1 and CDR2: GTSNPN, SVGIG (reference sequence). CDR3 sequence: CAWSPENPYEQYF. CDR3 in DNA: TGTGCCTGGAGTCCAGAGAACCCCTACGAGCAGTACTTC. The whole variable domain, remainder taken from reference TRBV30 and TRBJ2-7, is SQTIHQWPATLVQPVGSPLSLECTVEGTSNPNLYWYRQAAGRGLQLLFYSVGIGQISSEVPQNLSASRPQDRQFILSSKKLLLSDSGFYLCAWSPENPYEQYFGPGTRLTVT.

The V and J genes are TRBV5-6 and TRBJ2-1, with 9 bases fitting TRBD2. In germline, CDR1 is SGHDT, CDR2 YYEEEE. The V and J ends lost 5 bases and 7 bases, in that order; junction bases with no gene match: 10. The CDR3 sequence is 15 residues long. As DNA, the CDR3 is TGTGCCAGCAGTTTAGGGGGGACTAGCAGGAATGAGCAGTTCTTC. This codes for CASSLGGTSRNEQFF.

This clonotype was detected ten times or more. V gene TRBV5-5 combines with J gene TRBJ2-7; D is perhaps TRBD1 (5 bases). CDR1 and CDR2 from the germline V gene are SGHKS and YYEKEE (reference sequence). V lost 4 bases and J lost 5, with 19 bases in between. The CDR3 has 15 amino acids. The CDR3 DNA follows: TGTGCCAGCAGCCAACCCCAGGGTTTATTTGACGAGCAGTACTTC. Translating it yields CASSQPQGLFDEQYF.

The V and J genes are TRBV19 and TRBJ1-1, with 7 bases identical to TRBD1. This CDR3 has 13 amino acids. CDR1 and CDR2 from the germline V gene are LNHDA and SQIVND (reference sequence). With V trimmed by 7 bases and J by 5 bases, 7 bases remained unmatched. The CDR3 DNA sequence: TGTGCCAGTACTTCAGGGGGAAGAACTGAAGCTTTCTTT. Its translation: CASTSGGRTEAFF.

This clonotype was observed many times. This sequence joins TRBV6-1 and TRBJ1-1, with 8 bases fitting TRBD1. The CDR3 consists of 15 residues. Per the germline V gene, CDR1 is MNHNS and CDR2 is SASEGT. Germline trimming cut 11 bases from V and 1 base from J; bases unmatched to any gene: 12. The CDR3 sequence is CASMPGDRPNTEAFF. CDR3 DNA sequence: TGTGCCTCTATGCCGGGGGACAGGCCGAACACTGAAGCTTTCTTT.